In its sample, the clone carrying this T cell receptor (beta chain) was seen many times. Germline V gene data show CDR1 as SGHRS and CDR2 as YFSETQ. The CDR3 length is 17 residues. The ends lost 3 bases at V and 2 bases at J; junction bases unmatched: 5. This sample was included in a study of read filtering for tumor transcriptome and immune sequencing. From about 400 ng of RNA, a library with molecular barcoded alpha/delta and beta/gamma adaptors was made. MiXCR was run by TCRdb on the reads, yielding one entry per CDR3 protein. The table records almost 40,000 distinct CDR3 sequences, 14% of them present only once.

V and J are TRBV5-1 and TRBJ2-6, with TRBD1 matching 10 bases. The TCR comes from a donor at least 40 years old with multiple myeloma. Sequenced sample: a population of CD138-negative cells sorted from bone marrow. The CDR3, as DNA: TGCGCCAGCAGCTCGGGACAGGGGTATGCTGGGGCCAACGTCCTGACTTTC. Its protein is CASSSGQGYAGANVLTF.